One and the same sample provided the 12 T cell receptor beta chains below, sequenced in a study of blood T cell repertoires in COVID-19. Using immunoSEQ multiplex PCR, the repertoire was profiled, and TCRdb retains in-frame clones only, with some absent. The sample contains about 14,000 clones, roughly 90% of which appear only once. The sequencing sample was made of peripheral blood. All receptors come from a human donor in a cohort sampled during active COVID-19.

The CDR3 region has the DNA TGTGCCAGCAGCTCGCAGGGGGCCATCTCTGGAAACACCATATATTTT. This encodes CASSSQGAISGNTIYF. This sequence joins TRBV7-8 and TRBJ1-3; 8 positions agree with TRBD1. CDR1 and CDR2 from the germline V gene are SGHVS and FQNEAQ. V shed 4 bases, J shed 0 bases, and the junction held 5 bases outside the gene matches. There are 16 residues in the CDR3.

The chain is built from TRBV3-1 (or the pseudogene TRBV3-2) and TRBJ1-1, with D unclear. Germline V gene lookup returns CDR1 LGHDT and CDR2 YNNKEL (reference sequence). This CDR3 has 11 residues. V was trimmed by 4 bases and J by 8 bases, leaving 8 bases between them. CDR3 sequence reads: CASSRLQEAFF. The CDR3 bases are TGTGCCAGCAGCCGACTACAAGAAGCTTTCTTT.

Only one count was recorded for this clone. V is TRBV6-5 and J is TRBJ1-3; D not certain. From germline, CDR1 is MNHEY and CDR2 SVGAGI. The V end was cut by 0 bases, the J end by 1 base, with 10 bases between. CDR3 size: 16 residues. The CDR3 loop reads CASSYSRINSGNTIYF. As DNA, the CDR3 is TGTGCCAGCAGTTACTCCAGGATTAATTCTGGAAACACCATATATTTT.

This clone was seen just once. The rearrangement uses TRBV9 and TRBJ2-3, with 10 bases lining up with TRBD2. V shed 3 bases, J shed 0 bases, and the junction held 4 bases outside the gene matches. Germline assignment: CDR1 SGDLS and CDR2 YYNGEE. CDR3 size: 16 residues. DNA of the CDR3: TGTGCCAGCAGCGCATCTAGCGGGGGAAGCACAGATACGCAGTATTTT. Translation gives CASSASSGGSTDTQYF.

The rearrangement uses TRBV4-1 and TRBJ1-1; perhaps TRBD1 as D (6 bases). The CDR3 loop spans 14 amino acids. V was shortened by 4 bases and J by 5 bases, with 14 bases between the two germline ends. Germline V gene lookup returns CDR1 MGHRA and CDR2 YSYEKL. The CDR3 loop reads CASSPGQWRTEAFF. CDR3 DNA sequence: TGCGCCAGCAGCCCTGGACAGTGGAGGACTGAAGCTTTCTTT.

The V call is TRBV7-9, the J call TRBJ2-1; TRBD1 agrees at 11 bases. CDR3 length: 15 amino acids. The V and J ends lost 3 bases and 7 bases, in that order; junction bases with no gene match: 5. Germline V CDR1 and CDR2: SEHNR, FQNEAQ (reference sequence). CDR3 DNA sequence: TGTGCCAGCAGCTTCGGACAGGGGGCGAGAAATGAGCAGTTCTTC. Its protein product is CASSFGQGARNEQFF.

The chain couples TRBV5-1 to TRBJ2-5; 9 bases fit TRBD1. Germline values: CDR1 SGHRS, CDR2 YFSETQ. The J segment lost 5 bases and the V segment lost 5 bases, leaving 10 bases of the junction unmatched. The CDR3 has 15 amino acids. The CDR3 protein is CASRPAGQGFETQYF. The DNA for the CDR3 is TGCGCCAGCAGACCGGCGGGACAGGGATTCGAGACCCAGTACTTC.

CDR3 residues: CASSPGDFTYNEQFF. The CDR3 nucleotides are TGTGCCAGCAGCCCTGGGGACTTCACCTACAATGAGCAGTTCTTC. This chain uses TRBV9 with TRBJ2-1; TRBD2 is a possible D gene (6 bases). CDR3 length: 15 residues. The germline gives CDR1 SGDLS, CDR2 YYNGEE. V lost 4 bases and J lost 2, with 13 bases in between.

The V gene is TRBV12-3 or TRBV12-4, the J gene TRBJ1-2, with a weak D call TRBD1 (6 bases). The CDR3 length is 13 residues. V gave up 3 bases and J gave up 4 bases, with 9 bases separating them. The CDR3 protein is CASSFSRGYGYTF. CDR3 DNA sequence: TGTGCCAGCAGTTTCTCCAGGGGCTATGGCTACACCTTC.

The chain couples TRBV6-2 or TRBV6-3 to TRBJ2-2, with 9 bases aligning to TRBD2. The CDR3 consists of 15 residues. J gave up 1 base and V 6 bases, and 3 bases lay outside the gene matches. Germline V CDR1 and CDR2: MNHEY, SVGEGT. The CDR3 loop is CASSLAGLNTGELFF. The CDR3 DNA reads TGTGCCAGCAGCCTAGCGGGGCTGAACACCGGGGAGCTGTTTTTT.

The chain employs TRBV29-1 and TRBJ2-5; TRBD2 is a possible D gene (6 bases). CDR1 is SQVTM and CDR2 is ANQGSEA in the germline V gene. The CDR3 runs 14 residues. V was cut by 3 bases and J by 2 bases, with 13 bases left in between. The CDR3 is CSVELWGEQETQYF. DNA for the CDR3: TGCAGCGTTGAGCTTTGGGGGGAGCAAGAGACCCAGTACTTC.

This chain connects TRBV10-3 to TRBJ2-7; 8 bases line up with TRBD1. CDR3 length: 14 amino acids. In germline, CDR1 is ENHRY, CDR2 SYGVKD. V dropped 4 bases and J dropped 5; count of bases not matched to a gene: 7. The CDR3 is CAISGDRNRNEQYF. For the CDR3, the DNA is TGTGCCATCAGTGGGGACAGGAACCGGAACGAGCAGTACTTC.